The T cell receptor beta chain under discussion was sequenced for a study of regulatory T cells in long-lasting Graves disease. General study results and limits: Limited sample numbers may have lowered accuracy.

Regarding this clonotype: Its specificity is not known.

The sample's time point: newly diagnosed GD, antithyroid drugs for less than 3 months. Following extraction of RNA from PBMCs, that RNA was used to make the TCR library. The TCR beta library used iRepertoire HTBI primers with Arm-PCR amplification of CDR3. In TCRdb, the multiplex PCR reads were re-called with MiXCR into one record per CDR3 protein. The table includes 400,000 to 650,000 distinct CDR3 sequences, more than 15% detected once. In addition, the sample was reused for a study of T cells in Graves' hyperthyroidism and ophthalmopathy. This second study says: Uncontrolled infection, other autoimmune disease, pregnancy and lactation each barred patients from inclusion. First-round RT-PCR of the TCR CDR3 relied on the HTBI primer set.

The receptor was isolated from a woman aged 35-65 years with Graves disease. The sequencing used peripheral blood mononuclear cells (PBMCs), collected at new diagnosis, from a patient treated with antithyroid drugs.

The CDR3 protein is CASSRDRVNYGYTF. Written as DNA, the CDR3 is TGTGCCAGCAGCCGGGACAGGGTGAACTATGGCTACACCTTC. The chain employs TRBV27 and TRBJ1-2, with 9 bases identical to TRBD1. This CDR3 contains 14 residues. J was trimmed by 2 bases and V by 6 bases; bases with no gene match: 4. Per germline, CDR1 MNHEY and CDR2 SMNVEV (reference sequence).